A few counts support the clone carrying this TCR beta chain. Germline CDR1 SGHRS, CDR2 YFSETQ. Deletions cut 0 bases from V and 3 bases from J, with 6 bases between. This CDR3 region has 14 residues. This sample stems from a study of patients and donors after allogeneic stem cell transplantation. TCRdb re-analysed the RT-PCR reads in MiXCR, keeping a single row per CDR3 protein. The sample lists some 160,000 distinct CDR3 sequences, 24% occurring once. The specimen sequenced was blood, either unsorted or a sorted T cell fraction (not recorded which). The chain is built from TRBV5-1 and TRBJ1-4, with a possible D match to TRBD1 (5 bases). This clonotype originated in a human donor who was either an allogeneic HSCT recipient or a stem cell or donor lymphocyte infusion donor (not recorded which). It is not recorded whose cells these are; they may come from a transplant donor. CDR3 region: CASSLGQPNEKLFF. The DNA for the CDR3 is TGCGCCAGCAGCTTGGGACAGCCTAATGAAAAACTGTTTTTT.